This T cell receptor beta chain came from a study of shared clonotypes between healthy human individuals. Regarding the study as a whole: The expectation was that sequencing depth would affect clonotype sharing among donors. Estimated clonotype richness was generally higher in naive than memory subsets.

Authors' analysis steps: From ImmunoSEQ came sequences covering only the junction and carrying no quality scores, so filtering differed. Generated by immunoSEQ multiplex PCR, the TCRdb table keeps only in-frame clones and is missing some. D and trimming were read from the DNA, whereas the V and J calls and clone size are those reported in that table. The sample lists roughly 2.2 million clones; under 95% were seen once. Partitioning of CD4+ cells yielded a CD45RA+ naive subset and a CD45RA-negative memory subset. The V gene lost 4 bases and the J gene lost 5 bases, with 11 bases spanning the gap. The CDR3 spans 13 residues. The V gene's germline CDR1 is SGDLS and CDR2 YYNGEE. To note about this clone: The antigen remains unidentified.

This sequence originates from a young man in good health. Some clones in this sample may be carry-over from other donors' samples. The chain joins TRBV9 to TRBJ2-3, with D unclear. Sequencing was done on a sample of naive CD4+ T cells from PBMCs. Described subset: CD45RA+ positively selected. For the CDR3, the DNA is TGTGCCAGCAGCTATGGGCCGGAAGATACGCAGTATTTT. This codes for CASSYGPEDTQYF.